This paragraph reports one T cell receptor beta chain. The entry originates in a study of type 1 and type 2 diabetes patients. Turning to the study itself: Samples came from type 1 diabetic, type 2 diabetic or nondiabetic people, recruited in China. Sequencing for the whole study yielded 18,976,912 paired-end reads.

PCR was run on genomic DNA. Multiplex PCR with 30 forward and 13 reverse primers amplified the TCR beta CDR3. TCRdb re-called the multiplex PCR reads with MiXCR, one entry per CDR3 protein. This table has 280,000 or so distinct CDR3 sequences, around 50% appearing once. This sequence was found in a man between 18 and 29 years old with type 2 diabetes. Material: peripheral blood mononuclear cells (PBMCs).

Here the CDR3 DNA reads TGTGCCAGCAGAACGGGACAGAATGAAAAACTGTTTTTT. It encodes CASRTGQNEKLFF. V gene TRBV7-2 combines with J gene TRBJ1-4; 7 bases map to TRBD1. Germline V lookup: CDR1 SGHTA, CDR2 FQGNSA. CDR3 length equals 13 residues. The J segment lost 5 bases and the V segment lost 6 bases, leaving 3 bases of the junction unmatched. Filled out from reference TRBV7-2 and TRBJ1-4, the complete variable domain reads GAGVSQSPSNKVTEKGKDVELRCDPISGHTALYWYRQSLGQGLEFLIYFQGNSAPDKSGLPSDRFSAERTGGSVSTLTIQRTQQEDSAVYLCASRTGQNEKLFFGSGTQLSVL.